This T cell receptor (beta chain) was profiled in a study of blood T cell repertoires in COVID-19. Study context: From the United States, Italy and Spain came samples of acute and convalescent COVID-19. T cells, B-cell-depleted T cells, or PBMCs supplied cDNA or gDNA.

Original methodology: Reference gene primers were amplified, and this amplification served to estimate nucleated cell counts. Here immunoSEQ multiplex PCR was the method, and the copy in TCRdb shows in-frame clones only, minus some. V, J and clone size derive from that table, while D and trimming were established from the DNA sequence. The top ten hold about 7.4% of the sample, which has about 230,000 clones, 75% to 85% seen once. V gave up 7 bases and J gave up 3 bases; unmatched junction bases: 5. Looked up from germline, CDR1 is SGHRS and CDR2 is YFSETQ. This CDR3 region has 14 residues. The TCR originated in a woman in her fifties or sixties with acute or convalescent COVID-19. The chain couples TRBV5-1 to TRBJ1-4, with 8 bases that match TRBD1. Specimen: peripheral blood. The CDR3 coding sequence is TGCGCCAGCCGCCGGGACAGGTCTAATGAAAAACTGTTTTTT. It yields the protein CASRRDRSNEKLFF. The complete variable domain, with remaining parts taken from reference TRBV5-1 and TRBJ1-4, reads KAGVTQTPRYLIKTRGQQVTLSCSPISGHRSVSWYQQTPGQGLQFLFEYFSETQRNKGNFPGRFSGRQFSNSRSEMNVSTLELGDSALYLCASRRDRSNEKLFFGSGTQLSVL.